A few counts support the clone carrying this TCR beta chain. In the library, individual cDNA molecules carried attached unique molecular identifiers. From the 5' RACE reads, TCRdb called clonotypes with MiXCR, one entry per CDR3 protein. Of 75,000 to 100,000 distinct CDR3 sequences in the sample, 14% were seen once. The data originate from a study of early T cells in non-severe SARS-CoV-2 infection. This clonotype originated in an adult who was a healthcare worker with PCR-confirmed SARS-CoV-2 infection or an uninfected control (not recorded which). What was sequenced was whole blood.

The CDR3 sequence is CASRGLQGAFTEAFF. In nucleotides, the CDR3 is TGTGCCAGCAGAGGCCTACAGGGGGCATTCACTGAAGCTTTCTTT. The rearrangement uses TRBV27 and TRBJ1-1, with 9 bases fitting TRBD1. Trimming cost V 6 bases and J 4 bases; bases outside gene matches: 9. The V gene's germline CDR1 is MNHEY and CDR2 SMNVEV (reference sequence). CDR3 length: 15 residues.